Shown below are 30 T cell receptor beta chains from a single sample sequenced in a study of radiotherapy plus CTLA-4 blockade in lung cancer. Here immunoSEQ multiplex PCR was the method, and the copy in TCRdb shows in-frame clones only, minus some. The table has 35,000 to 45,000 clones, 65% to 70% seen once. The starting material was peripheral blood, obtained from a patient treated with radiotherapy plus ipilimumab. The receptors were sampled from a human donor with non-small cell lung cancer who had a partial response to radiotherapy plus ipilimumab.

In its sample, this clone ranks as medium-sized. This chain links TRBV5-6 with TRBJ2-1; D is unclear. The germline CDR1 and CDR2 sequences are SGHDT and YYEEEE. V shed 1 base and J shed 2 bases, with 7 bases lying between them. This CDR3 comprises 14 residues. In DNA, the CDR3 is TGTGCCAGCAGCTTGAAGAGTCCCTACAATGAGCAGTTCTTC. Translation gives CASSLKSPYNEQFF.

This chain connects TRBV29-1 to TRBJ2-4, with 14 nucleotides matching TRBD2. The V gene's germline CDR1 is SQVTM and CDR2 ANQGSEA. With V trimmed by 7 bases and J by 6 bases, 17 bases remained unmatched. The CDR3 has 18 residues. CDR3 bases: TGCAGCGATACCTTGGGGACTAGCGGGAGACGTCCACCAAACATTCAGTACTTC. Protein product: CSDTLGTSGRRPPNIQYF.

This clone was recorded once. This chain joins TRBV6-5 and TRBJ1-2; 7 positions agree with TRBD1. This CDR3 region has 14 residues. Germline assignment: CDR1 MNHEY and CDR2 SVGAGI. J lost 4 bases, V lost 2 bases, and 4 bases had no gene match. CDR3 DNA: TGTGCCAGCAGTTACCTCGAGGGGGCCTATGGCTACACCTTC. It encodes CASSYLEGAYGYTF.

V and J are TRBV7-2 and TRBJ1-2; D gene ambiguous. The germline V and J ends were trimmed by 5 bases and 6 bases, with 13 bases remaining between them. The CDR3 totals 13 residues. CDR1 SGHTA and CDR2 FQGNSA come from the germline V gene. The CDR3 DNA follows: TGTGCCAGCAGCCCCCGCTCGTCGGATGGCTACACCTTC. Translation gives CASSPRSSDGYTF.

The chain combines TRBV29-1 with TRBJ1-2, with D unresolved. CDR3 size: 12 residues. The V and J ends lost 7 bases and 8 bases respectively, with 17 bases between them. Germline values: CDR1 SQVTM, CDR2 ANQGSEA. The CDR3 here is CSARVGRTGYTF. CDR3 DNA: TGCAGCGCCCGAGTAGGGAGGACGGGCTACACCTTC.

V is TRBV5-1 and J is TRBJ1-1, with TRBD1 as a possible D gene (6 bases). The germline V gene encodes CDR1 SGHRS and CDR2 YFSETQ. Trimming shortened V by 7 bases and J by 1 base, and 11 bases separated the two germline ends. The CDR3 has 13 residues. DNA of the CDR3: TGCGCCAGCCAGAGGACAGAGAACACTGAAGCTTTCTTT. It codes for CASQRTENTEAFF.

This sequence joins TRBV6-1 and TRBJ2-7; D is possibly TRBD2 (5 bases). The CDR3 consists of 15 residues. V lost 5 bases and J lost 5, with 19 bases in between. The V gene's germline CDR1 is MNHNS and CDR2 SASEGT. As DNA, the CDR3 is TGTGCCAGCAGTTCCATTCGAACGGGATCCCACGAGCAGTACTTC. Translating gives CASSSIRTGSHEQYF.

The J gene is TRBJ2-5, the V gene TRBV7-2, with D maybe TRBD2 (5 bases). Germline V lookup: CDR1 SGHTA, CDR2 FQGNSA. V lost 1 base and J lost 7, with 13 bases in between. This CDR3 has 14 residues. The CDR3 protein is CASSLGGGLRTQYF. CDR3 bases: TGTGCCAGCAGCTTAGGTGGCGGGCTAAGGACCCAGTACTTC. Full variable domain (missing parts from reference TRBV7-2 and TRBJ2-5): GAGVSQSPSNKVTEKGKDVELRCDPISGHTALYWYRQSLGQGLEFLIYFQGNSAPDKSGLPSDRFSAERTGGSVSTLTIQRTQQEDSAVYLCASSLGGGLRTQYFGPGTRLLVL.

In DNA form, the CDR3 reads TGTGCCAGCAGCTCACAGGTTAAAGCGGACTATCTGGAGTTCTTC. Protein product: CASSSQVKADYLEFF. The chain uses TRBV5-5 and TRBJ2-1; the D gene is possibly TRBD2 (6 bases). Germline V gene lookup returns CDR1 SGHKS and CDR2 YYEKEE (reference sequence). Trimming stripped 3 bases from V and 14 bases from J, with 24 bases between. The CDR3 loop spans 15 amino acids. Together with reference TRBV5-5 and TRBJ2-1, the CDR3 gives the full variable domain: DAGVTQSPTHLIKTRGQQVTLRCSPISGHKSVSWYQQVLGQGPQFIFQYYEKEERGRGNFPDRFSARQFPNYSSELNVNALLLGDSALYLCASSSQVKADYLEFFGPGTRLTVL.

A few counts support this clone. This chain uses TRBV2 with TRBJ1-4; D perhaps matches TRBD1 (5 bases). The germline gives CDR1 SNHLY, CDR2 FYNNEI. The V gene lost 3 bases and the J gene lost 3 bases, with 11 bases spanning the gap. The CDR3 has 15 amino acids. The DNA of the CDR3 is TGTGCCAGCAGTGAGAGAGACAGATCTAATGAAAAACTGTTTTTT. Protein sequence: CASSERDRSNEKLFF.

The CDR3 spells CASSEVVAGYYEQYF. CDR3 sequence (DNA): TGTGCCAGCAGTGAGGTCGTAGCGGGATACTACGAGCAGTACTTC. This chain joins TRBV2 and TRBJ2-7, with 8 bases fitting TRBD2. Germline V gives CDR1 SNHLY, CDR2 FYNNEI. Unmatched junction bases numbered 7, after V lost 3 bases and J lost 3 bases. CDR3 length: 15 amino acids. Together with reference TRBV2 and TRBJ2-7, the CDR3 gives the full variable domain: EPEVTQTPSHQVTQMGQEVILRCVPISNHLYFYWYRQILGQKVEFLVSFYNNEISEKSEIFDDQFSVERPDGSNFTLKIRSTKLEDSAMYFCASSEVVAGYYEQYFGPGTRLTVT.

V is TRBV7-2 and J is TRBJ2-5; 10 nucleotides agree with TRBD2. J lost 5 bases, V lost 3 bases, and 6 bases had no gene match. This CDR3 is built from 15 residues. Germline CDR1 SGHTA, CDR2 FQGNSA. The CDR3 spells CASSFQRGGGETQYF. The CDR3 nucleotides read TGTGCCAGCAGCTTCCAGCGGGGGGGCGGGGAGACCCAGTACTTC.

CDR3 residues: CASSIRDRGYYTF. As DNA, the CDR3 is TGTGCCAGTAGTATCCGGGACAGGGGCTACTACACCTTC. The chain links TRBV19 to TRBJ1-2; 10 positions match TRBD1. The CDR3 consists of 13 residues. The germline CDR1 and CDR2 sequences are LNHDA and SQIVND (reference sequence). With V trimmed by 3 bases and J by 10 bases, 5 bases remained unmatched.

Remarks on this clone: A junction boundary mismatches the germline segment, possibly from a read error. Other nucleotide sequences from this sample produce the same CDR3. The chain recombines TRBV4-3 with TRBJ1-4; D is possibly TRBD1 (6 bases). The CDR3 is 17 residues long. From germline, CDR1 is LGHNA and CDR2 YSLEER. The chain's CDR3 is CASSQGITGTRNEKLFF. CDR3 bases: TGCGCCAGTAGCCAAGGGATTACAGGGACAAGAAATGAAAAACTGTTTTTT.

The CDR3 sequence: CASSTGGTSGGIQYF. As DNA, the CDR3 is TGTGCCAGCAGCACAGGCGGGACTAGCGGGGGGATCCAGTACTTC. The chain recombines TRBV5-4 with TRBJ2-7, with 15 bases fitting TRBD2. The V segment lost 4 bases and the J segment 10 bases; nucleotides outside the gene matches: 9. Per the germline V gene, CDR1 is SGHNT and CDR2 is YYREEE (reference sequence). CDR3 length equals 15 residues.

The chain is built from TRBV19 and TRBJ2-1; 8 bases align to TRBD2. V lost 4 bases to trimming and J lost 6 bases; unmatched junction nucleotides: 8. The length of the CDR3 is 15 residues. Looked up from germline, CDR1 is LNHDA and CDR2 is SQIVND (reference sequence). The CDR3 is CASSKRGTSLNEQFF. The CDR3 DNA reads as TGTGCCAGTAGTAAGCGGGGGACTAGTCTCAATGAGCAGTTCTTC.

Only a few counts were recorded for this clone. The V call is TRBV7-3, the J call TRBJ1-2; 9 bases are shared with TRBD1. From germline, CDR1 is SGHTA and CDR2 FQGTGA. Trimming cost V 2 bases and J 8 bases; bases outside gene matches: 12. The CDR3 runs to 16 residues. CDR3 region: CASSLSQGTGKDGYTF. The DNA for the CDR3 is TGTGCCAGCAGCTTATCCCAAGGGACAGGGAAGGACGGCTACACCTTC.

This clone was seen just once. V gene TRBV9 combines with J gene TRBJ2-2; D is ambiguous. V was shortened by 0 bases and J by 9 bases, with 9 bases between the two germline ends. The CDR3 sequence is 13 residues long. Germline CDR1 is SGDLS and CDR2 is YYNGEE. CDR3 bases: TGTGCCAGCAGCGTAGCCCCATTCCGGGAGCTGTTTTTT. Protein product: CASSVAPFRELFF. The entire variable domain, with the rest obtained from reference TRBV9 and TRBJ2-2, is as follows: DSGVTQTPKHLITATGQRVTLRCSPRSGDLSVYWYQQSLDQGLQFLIQYYNGEERAKGNILERFSAQQFPDLHSELNLSSLELGDSALYFCASSVAPFRELFFGEGSRLTVL.

The chain has TRBV15 and TRBJ1-5, with 7 bases fitting TRBD1. There are 18 residues in the CDR3. V trimming: 2 bases; J trimming: 5 bases; junction bases outside the gene matches: 15. In germline, CDR1 is LNHNV, CDR2 YYDKDF (reference sequence). As DNA, the CDR3 is TGTGCCACCAGCAGACCTTCAAACACAGGGGTAGGATATCAGCCCCAGCATTTT. It encodes CATSRPSNTGVGYQPQHF. The complete variable domain, with remaining parts taken from reference TRBV15 and TRBJ1-5, reads DAMVIQNPRYQVTQFGKPVTLSCSQTLNHNVMYWYQQKSSQAPKLLFHYYDKDFNNEADTPDNFQSRRPNTSFCFLDIRSPGLGDTAMYLCATSRPSNTGVGYQPQHFGDGTRLSIL.

The V gene is TRBV18, the J gene TRBJ2-1, with 11 bases aligning to TRBD2. V shed 2 bases, J shed 6 bases, and the junction held 15 bases outside the gene matches. From germline, CDR1 is KGHSH and CDR2 LQKENI. The CDR3 is made up of 19 amino acids. The CDR3 nucleotides are TGTGCCAGCTCACCAGGCCTGGGGATAGCGGGAGGGTCTATCAATGAGCAGTTCTTC. It codes for CASSPGLGIAGGSINEQFF.

This sequence joins TRBV7-3 and TRBJ2-7; 7 bases fit TRBD2. Trimming took 1 base from V and 4 from J; bases not matched to a gene: 7. Looked up from germline, CDR1 is SGHTA and CDR2 is FQGTGA. The CDR3 length is 15 residues. DNA for the CDR3: TGTGCCAGCAGCTTAAAGGCGGGAGCCGGTTACGAGCAGTACTTC. Translated, it gives CASSLKAGAGYEQYF.

The CDR3 DNA reads TGTGCCAGCAGCCAAGAATGGCAGGGGGCGCAGGAGCAGTACTTC. Its translation is CASSQEWQGAQEQYF. The chain is built from TRBV4-2 and TRBJ2-7, with TRBD1 identical over 8 bases. The CDR3 runs to 15 residues. V lost 0 bases, J lost 7 bases, and 8 bases stayed unmatched. Germline V gene sequence: CDR1 LGHNA, CDR2 YNFKEQ.

The V call is TRBV7-2, the J call TRBJ2-7, with 8 bases matching TRBD1. Trimming took 5 bases from V and 3 from J; bases not matched to a gene: 9. CDR3 length: 15 amino acids. Germline CDR1 SGHTA, CDR2 FQGNSA. The CDR3, as DNA: TGTGCCAGCAGCCCACTCTCAGGGACAGGCTACGAGCAGTACTTC. It is translated as CASSPLSGTGYEQYF. The variable domain in full, completed from reference TRBV7-2 and TRBJ2-7, reads GAGVSQSPSNKVTEKGKDVELRCDPISGHTALYWYRQSLGQGLEFLIYFQGNSAPDKSGLPSDRFSAERTGGSVSTLTIQRTQQEDSAVYLCASSPLSGTGYEQYFGPGTRLTVT.

The chain employs TRBV18 and TRBJ2-2, with 8 nucleotides matching TRBD2. The V gene end was trimmed by 3 bases and the J gene end by 7 bases; junction bases not matched to a gene: 10. Germline-derived CDR1 and CDR2 are KGHSH and LQKENI. The CDR3 contains 16 residues. The CDR3 spells CASSPAGGHAGGELFF. The CDR3 DNA sequence: TGTGCCAGCTCACCGGCGGGAGGTCATGCTGGCGGGGAGCTGTTTTTT.

The chain employs TRBV9 and TRBJ2-1; D may be TRBD1 (5 bases). Germline CDR1 reads SGDLS; CDR2 reads YYNGEE. Trimming cost V 5 bases and J 2 bases, with 17 bases left between them. This CDR3 is 16 amino acids long. CDR3 amino acids: CASSPEVWGTYNEQFF. The CDR3 DNA is TGTGCCAGCAGTCCAGAGGTCTGGGGCACCTACAATGAGCAGTTCTTC.

The chain employs TRBV7-2 and TRBJ1-4, with a possible D match to TRBD1 (5 bases). Germline CDR1 SGHTA, CDR2 FQGNSA. V lost 3 bases, J lost 4 bases, and 15 bases lay in between. CDR3 size: 16 residues. CDR3 nucleotides: TGTGCCAGCAGCTTGATGGGACTGCAGGATAATGAAAAACTGTTTTTT. It codes for CASSLMGLQDNEKLFF.

The chain couples TRBV5-1 to TRBJ2-4, with a tentative D call TRBD1 (6 bases). The CDR3 runs to 15 residues. V gave up 4 bases and J gave up 8 bases, with 19 bases separating them. In germline, CDR1 is SGHRS, CDR2 YFSETQ. CDR3 coding DNA: TGCGCCAGCAGCGAAGGGGGACACCGGTCGGACATTCAGTACTTC. This encodes CASSEGGHRSDIQYF.

The gene calls are TRBV5-8 and TRBJ1-6, with TRBD1 identical over 7 bases. The V gene end was trimmed by 5 bases and the J gene end by 8 bases; junction bases not matched to a gene: 10. Germline assignment: CDR1 SGHTS and CDR2 YDEGEE. There are 15 residues in the CDR3. As DNA, the CDR3 is TGTGCCAGCAGACTGGGGACGGGACAGTATTCACCCCTCCACTTT. Translated: CASRLGTGQYSPLHF.

The chain joins TRBV5-1 to TRBJ2-7; the D is unclear. Between the trimmed V and J ends, which lost 4 bases and 0 bases, there was a span of 11 bases. In germline, CDR1 is SGHRS, CDR2 YFSETQ. The CDR3 sequence is 14 residues long. The CDR3 loop reads CASSIRSGSYEQYF. In DNA, the CDR3 is TGCGCCAGCAGCATTCGCTCAGGCTCCTACGAGCAGTACTTC.

The chain uses TRBV9 and TRBJ2-5; TRBD2 matches at 12 bases. J was trimmed by 4 bases and V by 0 bases; bases with no gene match: 10. The germline V gene has CDR1 SGDLS and CDR2 YYNGEE. There are 18 residues in the CDR3. CDR3 residues: CASSVAPSGGVGRETQYF. The CDR3 DNA reads as TGTGCCAGCAGCGTAGCTCCTAGCGGGGGGGTGGGTAGAGAGACCCAGTACTTC. Full variable domain (outside the CDR3, taken from reference TRBV9 and TRBJ2-5): DSGVTQTPKHLITATGQRVTLRCSPRSGDLSVYWYQQSLDQGLQFLIQYYNGEERAKGNILERFSAQQFPDLHSELNLSSLELGDSALYFCASSVAPSGGVGRETQYFGPGTRLLVL.